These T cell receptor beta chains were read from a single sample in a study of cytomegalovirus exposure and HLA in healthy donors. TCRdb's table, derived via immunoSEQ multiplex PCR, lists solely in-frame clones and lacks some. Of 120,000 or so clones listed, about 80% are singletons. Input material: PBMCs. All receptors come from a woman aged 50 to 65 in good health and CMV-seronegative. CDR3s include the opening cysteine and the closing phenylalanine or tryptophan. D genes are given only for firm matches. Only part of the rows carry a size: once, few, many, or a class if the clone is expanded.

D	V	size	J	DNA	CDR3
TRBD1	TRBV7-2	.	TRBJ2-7	TGTGCCAGCAGCTTAGGACAGGGGGCCCACGAGCAGTACTTC	CASSLGQGAHEQYF
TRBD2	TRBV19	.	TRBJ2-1	TGTGCCAGTAGCACCCTCGTAGCGGGATGGAACCCTGAGCAGTTCTTC	CASSTLVAGWNPEQFF
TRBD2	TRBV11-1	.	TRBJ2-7	TGTGCCAGCAGCCTAGCGGGCGGGACCTACGAGCAGTACTTC	CASSLAGGTYEQYF
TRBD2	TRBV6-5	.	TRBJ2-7	TGTGCCAGCAGTCCGGGCGGGGGTTACGAGCAGTACTTC	CASSPGGGYEQYF
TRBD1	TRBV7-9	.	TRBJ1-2	TGTGCCAGCAGCAAACGCGACTTCGACAGGGTCGGGATGGGCTACACCTTC	CASSKRDFDRVGMGYTF
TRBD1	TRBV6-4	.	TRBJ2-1	TGTGCCAGCAGTTCAGGACAGGGCTCCTACAATGAGCAGTTCTTC	CASSSGQGSYNEQFF
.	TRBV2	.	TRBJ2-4	TGTGCCAGCAGTGAACAGGGGCGCAAAAACATTCAGTACTTC	CASSEQGRKNIQYF
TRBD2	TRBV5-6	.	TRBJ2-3	TGTGCCAGCAGCTCAGGCCCGGGACTAGCGGGAGGTGCCACAGATACGCAGTATTTT	CASSSGPGLAGGATDTQYF
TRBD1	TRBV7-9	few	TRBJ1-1	TGTGCCAGCAGTTGGACAGGTTACATGAACACTGAAGCTTTCTTT	CASSWTGYMNTEAFF
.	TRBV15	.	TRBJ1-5	TGTGCCACCAGCAGAGACGGCAGGGTTGGGAGCAATCAGCCCCAGCATTTT	CATSRDGRVGSNQPQHF
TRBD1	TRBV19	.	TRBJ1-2	TGTGCCAGTAGTTTACCGGGACAGACATTTGCCTACACCTTC	CASSLPGQTFAYTF
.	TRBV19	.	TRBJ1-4	TGTGCCAGTAGTAACCGCGGACAGTTCGCGGCAACTAATGAAAAACTGTTTTTT	CASSNRGQFAATNEKLFF
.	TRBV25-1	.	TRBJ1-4	TGTGCCAGCAGTGAATCTGGTACAGGTGGTAATGAAAAACTGTTTTTT	CASSESGTGGNEKLFF
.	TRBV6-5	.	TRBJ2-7	TGTGCCAGCAGTTTTACCGGGACCTACGAGCAGTACTTC	CASSFTGTYEQYF
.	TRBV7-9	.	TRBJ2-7	TGTGCCAGCAGCTTAATTTCGGACTGGCAAGGGTTGTACGAGCAGTACTTC	CASSLISDWQGLYEQYF
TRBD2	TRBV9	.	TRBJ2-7	TGTGCCAGCAGCGTCGCCGGGACTAGCGGTACCTACGAGCAGTACTTC	CASSVAGTSGTYEQYF
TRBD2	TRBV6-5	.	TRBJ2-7	TGTGCCACCCAGAGCGGGAGGGTATACGAGCAGTACTTC	CATQSGRVYEQYF
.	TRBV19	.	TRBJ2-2	TGTGCCAGTAGTATGGGCTTGGAGAACACCGGGGAGCTGTTTTTT	CASSMGLENTGELFF
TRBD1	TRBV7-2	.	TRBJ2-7	TGTGCCAGCAGCTTAGCCGACAGGGGTCGGCAGTACTTC	CASSLADRGRQYF
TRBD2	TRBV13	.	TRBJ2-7	TGTGCCAGCAGCTGGTCTAGCGCGGGGGACGAGCAGTACTTC	CASSWSSAGDEQYF
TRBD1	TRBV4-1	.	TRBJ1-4	TGCGCCAGCAGCAGGGGACAGGGGGCAAATAATGAAAAACTGTTTTTT	CASSRGQGANNEKLFF
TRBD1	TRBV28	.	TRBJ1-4	TGTGCCAGCAGTATAGGGGTAGGGGGCCCGATGGAGAAAAAACTGTTTTTT	CASSIGVGGPMEKKLFF
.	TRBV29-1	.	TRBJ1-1	TGCAGCGTTGATGTCGGAGGGACCACTGAAGCTTTCTTT	CSVDVGGTTEAFF
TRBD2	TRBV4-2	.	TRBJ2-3	TGTGCCAGCAGCCAAGTATATAGCGGGGAGGATACGCAGTATTTT	CASSQVYSGEDTQYF
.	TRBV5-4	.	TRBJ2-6	TGTGCCAGCAGCAGGGGCGGCCTCAGCGAGGCGGGGGGGGCCAACGTCCTGACTTTC	CASSRGGLSEAGGANVLTF
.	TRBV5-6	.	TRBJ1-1	TGTGCCAGCAGCTTGTTGTTAACTACGAACACTGAAGCTTTCTTT	CASSLLLTTNTEAFF